This T cell receptor beta chain was profiled in a study of blood T cell repertoires in COVID-19. Libraries were prepared by immunoSEQ multiplex PCR; TCRdb keeps only in-frame clonotypes and omits some of them. The sample comprises about 86,000 clones, around 82% of which are singletons, and about 1.2% rests with the top ten. This CDR3 contains 14 residues. Unmatched junction bases numbered 7, after V lost 7 bases and J lost 7 bases. The germline V gene has CDR1 LNHDA and CDR2 SQIVND (reference sequence). The origin of this receptor is a woman older than 75 with acute or convalescent COVID-19. The sequenced sample consisted of peripheral blood. V usage is TRBV19 and J usage is TRBJ1-6; 7 bases map to TRBD1. The CDR3 is CASTETGYNSPLHF. The CDR3 DNA sequence: TGTGCCAGTACTGAGACAGGGTACAATTCACCCCTCCACTTT.